This T cell receptor (beta chain) was found in a study of T-cell reconstitution after alpha-beta-depleted transplantation in children. General study results and limits: Two months or so post-transplant, alpha-beta T cells reportedly derived from several hundred expanded graft clones. For some patients, TCRbeta diversity was high at day 60 because of recipient T cells and thymic progenitors that survived.

This clonotype was recorded many times. Its specificity is unknown. Preparing the TCRbeta library involved the use of unique molecular identifiers. TCRdb reprocessed the PCR reads with MiXCR, giving one entry per CDR3 protein. In the table there are 90,000 to 120,000 distinct CDR3 sequences, 6.4% of which are singletons. V dropped 4 bases and J dropped 7; count of bases not matched to a gene: 12. The CDR3 totals 15 residues. The germline V gene has CDR1 MGHRA and CDR2 YSYEKL. The sequence came from a male patient aged 2 to 10 who had a stem cell transplant for acute lymphoblastic leukemia, so the T cells may come from the graft donor. The chain links TRBV4-1 to TRBJ2-5; 7 nucleotides line up with TRBD1. The specimen was PBMCs, mostly from graft donor cells, collected 360 days after TCRalphabeta/CD19-depleted stem cell transplant. CDR3 sequence reads: CASSPTPTGKRTQYF. The CDR3 DNA reads as TGCGCCAGCAGCCCGACCCCGACAGGGAAGAGGACCCAGTACTTC.